What follows are 28 T cell receptor beta chains derived from one specimen sequenced in a study of cytomegalovirus exposure and HLA in healthy donors. The PCR made use of 60 Vbeta and 13 Jbeta primers. Libraries were prepared by immunoSEQ multiplex PCR; TCRdb keeps only in-frame clonotypes and omits some of them. The table includes approximately 170,000 clones, over 60% detected once. The sequencing sample was made of PBMCs. Receptor source: a girl aged 10-17 years in good health and CMV-seronegative.

The chain couples TRBV6-5 to TRBJ2-3, with TRBD2 matching 7 bases. This CDR3 region has 15 residues. V shed 4 bases, J shed 0 bases, and the junction held 4 bases outside the gene matches. Germline CDR1 and CDR2: MNHEY and SVGAGI. Here the CDR3 DNA reads TGTGCCAGCAGTTGGTTGCGGGGGAGCACAGATACGCAGTATTTT. Translation: CASSWLRGSTDTQYF.

The V call is TRBV7-6, the J call TRBJ2-2; tentatively, D is TRBD2 (6 bases). This CDR3 comprises 15 residues. Between the trimmed V and J ends, which lost 1 base and 4 bases, there was a span of 10 bases. Looked up from germline, CDR1 is SGHVS and CDR2 is FNYEAQ. The CDR3 region has the DNA TGTGCCAGCAGCTTAGGGACTATAAGCACCGGGGAGCTGTTTTTT. Protein: CASSLGTISTGELFF.

This chain joins TRBV5-1 and TRBJ1-2; 10 nucleotides match TRBD1. V trimming: 4 bases; J trimming: 3 bases; junction bases outside the gene matches: 6. This CDR3 is built from 15 residues. CDR1 and CDR2 (germline): SGHRS, YFSETQ. The CDR3 DNA reads as TGCGCCAGCAGCGCACGACAGGGGGCAGACTATGGCTACACCTTC. Protein product: CASSARQGADYGYTF.

CDR3 in amino acids: CARGLGEKLFF. The CDR3 DNA follows: TGTGCCAGGGGGCTTGGTGAAAAACTGTTTTTT. The V and J genes are TRBV2 and TRBJ1-4; tentative D call: TRBD1 (5 bases). This CDR3 has 11 amino acids. From germline, CDR1 is SNHLY and CDR2 FYNNEI. Trimming removed 9 bases at V and 7 bases at J, with 9 bases between. Full variable domain (outside the CDR3, taken from reference TRBV2 and TRBJ1-4): EPEVTQTPSHQVTQMGQEVILRCVPISNHLYFYWYRQILGQKVEFLVSFYNNEISEKSEIFDDQFSVERPDGSNFTLKIRSTKLEDSAMYFCARGLGEKLFFGSGTQLSVL.

The genes are TRBV2 and TRBJ1-2; 9 bases map to TRBD1. Germline V gives CDR1 SNHLY, CDR2 FYNNEI. CDR3 length: 15 residues. Trimming cost V 5 bases and J 3 bases; bases outside gene matches: 7. The CDR3 coding sequence is TGTGCCAGCAGTCTCCCGGGACAGGGACACTATGGCTACACCTTC. The encoded protein is CASSLPGQGHYGYTF.

This clone was seen only a few times. V gene TRBV4-1 combines with J gene TRBJ2-1, with D unclear. This CDR3 comprises 13 residues. CDR1 MGHRA and CDR2 YSYEKL come from the germline V gene. Deletions cut 4 bases from V and 10 bases from J, with 14 bases between. CDR3 in DNA: TGCGCCAGCAGCCCTACGGAGTACGTGGAGCAGTTCTTC. Translating gives CASSPTEYVEQFF.

The chain combines TRBV7-9 with TRBJ1-2; TRBD1 matches at 9 bases. V trimming: 0 bases; J trimming: 3 bases; junction bases outside the gene matches: 11. Germline CDR1 is SEHNR and CDR2 is FQNEAQ (reference sequence). This CDR3 has 18 amino acids. CDR3 nucleotides: TGTGCCAGCAGCTTAGCGACATTTCGCTGGGACAGGGACTATGGCTACACCTTC. Translated: CASSLATFRWDRDYGYTF.

J is TRBJ2-5 and V is TRBV7-9, with D maybe TRBD1 (5 bases). V shed 2 bases and J shed 1 base, with 8 bases lying between them. Germline CDR1 SEHNR, CDR2 FQNEAQ (reference sequence). The CDR3 covers 14 residues. CDR3 nucleotides: TGTGCCAGCAGCTTACGAGACAGCCAAGAGACCCAGTACTTC. Encoded protein: CASSLRDSQETQYF.

CDR3 DNA: TGCGCCAGCAGCTTGAGTATAGACGGGGAGCTGTTTTTT. Its protein is CASSLSIDGELFF. The rearrangement uses TRBV5-1 and TRBJ2-2; D is uncertain. Per the germline V gene, CDR1 is SGHRS and CDR2 is YFSETQ. This CDR3 comprises 13 residues. Trimming took off 1 base at V and 7 bases at J, with 8 bases between the two ends.

V is TRBV20-1 and J is TRBJ2-5; no clear D. The CDR3 consists of 11 residues. The germline V and J ends were trimmed by 6 bases and 0 bases, with 5 bases remaining between them. Germline CDR1 DFQATT, CDR2 SNEGSKA (reference sequence). The CDR3 DNA is TGCAGTGCGTCTAACCAAGAGACCCAGTACTTC. Translation: CSASNQETQYF.

This rearrangement joins TRBV27 to TRBJ2-5; a possible D gene is TRBD2 (5 bases). From germline, CDR1 is MNHEY and CDR2 SMNVEV (reference sequence). The CDR3 is 12 residues long. V was shortened by 10 bases and J by 5 bases, with 14 bases between the two germline ends. The CDR3 nucleotides are TGTGCCACTGCTTCGCCGGGGGAGACCCAGTACTTC. Protein: CATASPGETQYF.

V usage is TRBV5-1 and J usage is TRBJ1-1; perhaps TRBD1 as D (6 bases). Trimming left V 0 bases short and J 5 bases short, with 14 bases between. CDR1 is SGHRS and CDR2 is YFSETQ in the germline V gene. The CDR3 loop spans 15 amino acids. DNA for the CDR3: TGCGCCAGCAGCTTGGTGTCAGGGGAGGGGACTGAAGCTTTCTTT. Protein product: CASSLVSGEGTEAFF. Filled out from reference TRBV5-1 and TRBJ1-1, the complete variable domain reads KAGVTQTPRYLIKTRGQQVTLSCSPISGHRSVSWYQQTPGQGLQFLFEYFSETQRNKGNFPGRFSGRQFSNSRSEMNVSTLELGDSALYLCASSLVSGEGTEAFFGQGTRLTVV.

The chain combines TRBV27 with TRBJ2-7; TRBD1 matches 10 bases. This CDR3 spans 15 amino acids. The J segment lost 5 bases and the V segment lost 6 bases, leaving 10 bases of the junction unmatched. The germline CDR1 and CDR2 sequences are MNHEY and SMNVEV (reference sequence). CDR3 loop: CASRHEDRGSHEQYF. CDR3 nucleotide sequence: TGTGCCAGCAGGCACGAGGACAGGGGGTCACACGAGCAGTACTTC.

This rearrangement joins TRBV20-1 to TRBJ2-7, with D uncertain. Per germline, CDR1 DFQATT and CDR2 SNEGSKA (reference sequence). The CDR3 covers 11 residues. Trimming cost V 0 bases and J 5 bases, with 5 bases left between them. CDR3 coding DNA: TGCAGTGCTAGAGATCAGAACGAGCAGTACTTC. This gives the protein CSARDQNEQYF.

The rearrangement links TRBV30 to TRBJ2-1, with 9 bases that match TRBD2. J lost 7 bases, V lost 4 bases, and 8 bases had no gene match. Germline CDR1 is GTSNPN and CDR2 is SVGIG (reference sequence). This CDR3 contains 14 residues. The CDR3 DNA reads as TGTGCCTGGAACTTAGTGCGGGGGGGAAATGAGCAGTTCTTC. This sequence encodes CAWNLVRGGNEQFF.

The V gene is TRBV27, the J gene TRBJ2-1, with 10 bases that match TRBD2. The CDR3 length is 14 residues. Germline V lookup: CDR1 MNHEY, CDR2 SMNVEV (reference sequence). V lost 6 bases and J lost 5; bases outside the gene matches: 4. CDR3 sequence reads: CASSLAGAHNEQFF. CDR3 DNA: TGTGCCAGCAGCCTAGCGGGGGCCCACAATGAGCAGTTCTTC.

In nucleotides, the CDR3 is TGTGCCAGCTCAGCTTGGACTAAGAGGGGCAAGTTCTTC. This gives the protein CASSAWTKRGKFF. V gene TRBV5-4 combines with J gene TRBJ2-1; tentative D call: TRBD2 (6 bases). There are 13 residues in the CDR3. V lost 7 bases, J lost 14 bases, and 22 bases lay in between. Germline V gene sequence: CDR1 SGHNT, CDR2 YYREEE (reference sequence).

This chain links TRBV19 with TRBJ2-3; TRBD2 matches at 8 bases. Trimming cost V 2 bases and J 3 bases; bases outside gene matches: 7. The CDR3 runs 16 residues. Germline V gene data show CDR1 as LNHDA and CDR2 as SQIVND (reference sequence). CDR3: CASSIPPGLGTDTQYF. The CDR3 nucleotides read TGTGCCAGTAGTATACCTCCGGGACTAGGAACAGATACGCAGTATTTT.

This clone was picked up a small number of times. The chain has TRBV5-1 and TRBJ2-3; perhaps TRBD2 as D (7 bases). The CDR3 loop spans 17 amino acids. Trimming shortened V by 4 bases and J by 3 bases, and 21 bases separated the two germline ends. The germline V gene has CDR1 SGHRS and CDR2 YFSETQ. Here the CDR3 DNA reads TGCGCCAGCAGCCGCAACCTAGGGGGGGTGGTTACAGATACGCAGTATTTT. It translates to CASSRNLGGVVTDTQYF.

V and J are TRBV6-4 and TRBJ2-1, with D tentatively TRBD1 (6 bases). CDR1 is MRHNA and CDR2 is SNTAGT in the germline V gene. CDR3 size: 14 residues. V was clipped by 0 bases and J by 6 bases, with 9 bases between them. The CDR3 sequence: CASSDSPGVNEQFF. CDR3 in DNA: TGTGCCAGCAGTGACTCGCCAGGGGTCAATGAGCAGTTCTTC.

The chain couples TRBV27 to TRBJ1-5; 7 bases agree with TRBD1. This CDR3 has 14 amino acids. The V and J ends lost 6 bases and 2 bases, in that order; junction bases with no gene match: 4. CDR1 and CDR2 (germline): MNHEY, SMNVEV (reference sequence). The CDR3 coding sequence is TGTGCCAGCAGAACAGGGGTTGGCAATCAGCCCCAGCATTTT. This translates into CASRTGVGNQPQHF.

The J gene is TRBJ2-7, the V gene TRBV5-1, with TRBD1 as a possible D gene (5 bases). Trimming left V 5 bases short and J 6 bases short, with 9 bases between. Germline V gene data show CDR1 as SGHRS and CDR2 as YFSETQ. CDR3 length: 11 amino acids. The CDR3 is CASRGPAEQYF. DNA for the CDR3: TGCGCCAGCAGGGGGCCCGCCGAGCAGTACTTC.

This clone was counted a single time. This rearrangement joins TRBV7-9 to TRBJ1-5; D might be TRBD1 (5 bases). The CDR3 length is 15 residues. Trimming removed 4 bases from V and 10 bases from J, with 20 bases in between. Germline values: CDR1 SEHNR, CDR2 FQNEAQ (reference sequence). The chain's CDR3 is CASSSPTVAGNPQHF. The CDR3 nucleotides read TGTGCCAGCAGCTCCCCCACGGTGGCAGGGAACCCCCAGCATTTT.

J is TRBJ2-5 and V is TRBV29-1, with 9 bases fitting TRBD1. Trimming cost V 6 bases and J 1 base; bases outside gene matches: 3. Per the germline V gene, CDR1 is SQVTM and CDR2 is ANQGSEA. The CDR3 loop spans 13 amino acids. The CDR3 region is CSVDRGTQETQYF. Here the CDR3 DNA reads TGCAGCGTGGACAGGGGTACCCAAGAGACCCAGTACTTC.

The CDR3 coding sequence is TGTGCCAGCAGACACGATGGGGGCGGTTCACCCCTCCACTTT. Protein: CASRHDGGGSPLHF. This sequence joins TRBV6-5 and TRBJ1-6, with D possibly TRBD1 on 6 matching bases. V was shortened by 6 bases and J by 9 bases, with 15 bases between the two germline ends. This CDR3 region has 14 residues. Germline V gene sequence: CDR1 MNHEY, CDR2 SVGAGI.

The J gene is TRBJ1-5, the V gene TRBV7-9, with D uncertain. Germline loops: CDR1 SEHNR, CDR2 FQNEAQ (reference sequence). V was pared by 5 bases and J by 4 bases, with 12 bases between. This CDR3 contains 14 residues. CDR3 residues: CASSPAGKNQPQHF. The CDR3, as DNA: TGTGCCAGCAGCCCCGCGGGCAAGAATCAGCCCCAGCATTTT. The full variable domain, rest sourced from reference TRBV7-9 and TRBJ1-5, is DTGVSQNPRHKITKRGQNVTFRCDPISEHNRLYWYRQTLGQGPEFLTYFQNEAQLEKSRLLSDRFSAERPKGSFSTLEIQRTEQGDSAMYLCASSPAGKNQPQHFGDGTRLSIL.

This chain connects TRBV6-1 to TRBJ2-7; TRBD1 matches 8 bases. Unmatched junction bases numbered 9, after V lost 7 bases and J lost 4 bases. In germline, CDR1 is MNHNS, CDR2 SASEGT. The CDR3 covers 14 residues. CDR3 loop: CASTGAGGAYEQYF. CDR3 bases: TGTGCCAGCACGGGAGCAGGGGGCGCATACGAGCAGTACTTC.

The chain recombines TRBV14 with TRBJ1-5; the match to TRBD1 covers 9 bases. CDR1 is SGHDN and CDR2 is FVKESK in the germline V gene. V was clipped by 6 bases and J by 6 bases; unmatched bases: 6. The CDR3 runs 14 residues. CDR3 sequence reads: CASRSDRGTQPQHF. CDR3 nucleotides: TGTGCCAGCAGAAGCGACAGGGGGACTCAGCCCCAGCATTTT.